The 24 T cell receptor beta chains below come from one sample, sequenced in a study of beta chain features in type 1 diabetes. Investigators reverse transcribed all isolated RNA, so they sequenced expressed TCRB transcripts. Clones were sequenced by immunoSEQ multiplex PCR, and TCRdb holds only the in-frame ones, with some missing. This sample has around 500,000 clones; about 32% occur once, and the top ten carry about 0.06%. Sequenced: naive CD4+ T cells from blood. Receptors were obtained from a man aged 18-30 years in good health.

The CDR3 DNA follows: TGTGCCAGCAGCTTTCAGACTAGCGGGAGACCCTACGAGCAGTACTTC. The encoded protein is CASSFQTSGRPYEQYF. The genes are TRBV7-8 and TRBJ2-7; 12 bases are shared with TRBD2. CDR3 size: 16 residues. V shed 3 bases and J 2 bases; nucleotides not matched to a gene: 5. CDR1 SGHVS and CDR2 FQNEAQ come from the germline V gene.

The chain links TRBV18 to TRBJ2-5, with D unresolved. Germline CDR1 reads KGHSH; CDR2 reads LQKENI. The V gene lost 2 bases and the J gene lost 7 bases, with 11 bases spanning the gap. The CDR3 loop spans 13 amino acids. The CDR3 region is CASSPEGLGTQYF. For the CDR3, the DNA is TGTGCCAGCTCACCAGAAGGCCTGGGGACCCAGTACTTC.

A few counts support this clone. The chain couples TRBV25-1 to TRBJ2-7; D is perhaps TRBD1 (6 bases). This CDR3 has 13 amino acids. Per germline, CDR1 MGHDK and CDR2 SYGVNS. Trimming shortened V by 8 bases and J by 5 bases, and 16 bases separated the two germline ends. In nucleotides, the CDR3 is TGTGCCAGCCAGAGGGCAGGGGCCCACGAGCAGTACTTC. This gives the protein CASQRAGAHEQYF.

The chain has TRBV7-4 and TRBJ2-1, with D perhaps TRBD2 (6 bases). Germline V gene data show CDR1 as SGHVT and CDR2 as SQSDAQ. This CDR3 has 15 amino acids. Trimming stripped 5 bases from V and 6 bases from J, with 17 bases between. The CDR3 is CASSAPLGTPNEQFF. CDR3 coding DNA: TGTGCCAGCAGCGCTCCACTCGGGACTCCCAATGAGCAGTTCTTC.

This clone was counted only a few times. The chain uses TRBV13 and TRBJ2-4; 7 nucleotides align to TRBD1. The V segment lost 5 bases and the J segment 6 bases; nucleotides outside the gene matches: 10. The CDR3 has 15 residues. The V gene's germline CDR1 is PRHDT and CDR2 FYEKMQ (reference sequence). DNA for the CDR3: TGTGCCAGCAGCCGAACAGAGGGGGCCGGAAACATTCAGTACTTC. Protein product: CASSRTEGAGNIQYF.

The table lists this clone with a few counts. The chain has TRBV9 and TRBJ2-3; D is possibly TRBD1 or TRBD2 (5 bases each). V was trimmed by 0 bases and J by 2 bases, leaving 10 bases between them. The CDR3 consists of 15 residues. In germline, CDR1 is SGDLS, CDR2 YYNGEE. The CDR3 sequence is CASSVARDHTDTQYF. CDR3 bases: TGTGCCAGCAGCGTAGCCAGGGACCACACAGATACGCAGTATTTT.

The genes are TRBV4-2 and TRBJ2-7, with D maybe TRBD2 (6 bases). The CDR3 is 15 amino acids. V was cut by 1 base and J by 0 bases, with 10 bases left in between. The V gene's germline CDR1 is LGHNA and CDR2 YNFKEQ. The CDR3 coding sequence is TGTGCCAGCAGCCAAGGCCTAGCGATCTCCTACGAGCAGTACTTC. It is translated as CASSQGLAISYEQYF.

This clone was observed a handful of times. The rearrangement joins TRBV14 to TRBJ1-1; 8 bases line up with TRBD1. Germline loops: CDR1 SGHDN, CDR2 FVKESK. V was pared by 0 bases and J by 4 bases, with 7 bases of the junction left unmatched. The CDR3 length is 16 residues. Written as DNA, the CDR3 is TGTGCCAGCAGCCAAGATCAGGGGGCGGCTGCCACTGAAGCTTTCTTT. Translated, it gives CASSQDQGAAATEAFF. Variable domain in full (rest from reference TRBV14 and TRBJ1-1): EAGVTQFPSHSVIEKGQTVTLRCDPISGHDNLYWYRRVMGKEIKFLLHFVKESKQDESGMPNNRFLAERTGGTYSTLKVQPAELEDSGVYFCASSQDQGAAATEAFFGQGTRLTVV.

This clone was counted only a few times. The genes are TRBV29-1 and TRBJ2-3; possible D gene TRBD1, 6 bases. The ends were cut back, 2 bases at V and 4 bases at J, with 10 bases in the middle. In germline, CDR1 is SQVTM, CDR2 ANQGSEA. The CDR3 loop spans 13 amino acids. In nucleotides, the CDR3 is TGCAGCGTTGAATGGCAGGGGTCAGATACGCAGTATTTT. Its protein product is CSVEWQGSDTQYF.

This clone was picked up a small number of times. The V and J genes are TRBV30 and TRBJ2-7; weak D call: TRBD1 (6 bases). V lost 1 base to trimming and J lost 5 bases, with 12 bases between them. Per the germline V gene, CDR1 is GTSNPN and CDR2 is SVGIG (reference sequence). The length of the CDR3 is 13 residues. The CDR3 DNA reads TGTGCCTGGAGTGAGGACAGTCCCCACGAGCAGTACTTC. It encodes CAWSEDSPHEQYF.

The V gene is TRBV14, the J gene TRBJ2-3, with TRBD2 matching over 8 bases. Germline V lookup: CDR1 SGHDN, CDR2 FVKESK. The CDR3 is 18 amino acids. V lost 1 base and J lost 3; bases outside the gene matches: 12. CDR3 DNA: TGTGCCAGCAGCCAAGTCAATTCGGGCGGGAGGAGGACAGATACGCAGTATTTT. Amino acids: CASSQVNSGGRRTDTQYF.

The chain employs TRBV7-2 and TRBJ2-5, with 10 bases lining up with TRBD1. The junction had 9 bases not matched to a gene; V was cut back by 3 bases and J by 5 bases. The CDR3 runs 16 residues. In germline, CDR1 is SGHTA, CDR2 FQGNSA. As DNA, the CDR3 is TGTGCCAGCAGCTTGACCGGGACAGGGGTTTTCGAGACCCAGTACTTC. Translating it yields CASSLTGTGVFETQYF.

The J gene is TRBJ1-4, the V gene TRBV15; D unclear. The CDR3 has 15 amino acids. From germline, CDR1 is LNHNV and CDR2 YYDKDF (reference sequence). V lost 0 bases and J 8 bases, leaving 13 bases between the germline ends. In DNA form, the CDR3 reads TGTGCCACCAGCAGAGATCTTGGCCCTACGGAAAAACTGTTTTTT. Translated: CATSRDLGPTEKLFF.

In DNA form, the CDR3 reads TGTGCCAGCAGCTTCCGGGACAGGGACGGAGAGACCCAGTACTTC. It encodes CASSFRDRDGETQYF. The chain joins TRBV7-9 to TRBJ2-5; TRBD1 matches 9 bases. Trimming removed 3 bases from V and 4 bases from J; junction bases left unmatched: 6. Per germline, CDR1 SEHNR and CDR2 FQNEAQ (reference sequence). This CDR3 has 15 amino acids.

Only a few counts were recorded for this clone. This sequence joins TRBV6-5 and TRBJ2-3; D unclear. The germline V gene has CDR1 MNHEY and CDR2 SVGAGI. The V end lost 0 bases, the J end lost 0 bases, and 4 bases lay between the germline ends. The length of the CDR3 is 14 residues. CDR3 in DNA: TGTGCCAGCAGTTACTCGGCGAGCACAGATACGCAGTATTTT. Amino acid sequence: CASSYSASTDTQYF.

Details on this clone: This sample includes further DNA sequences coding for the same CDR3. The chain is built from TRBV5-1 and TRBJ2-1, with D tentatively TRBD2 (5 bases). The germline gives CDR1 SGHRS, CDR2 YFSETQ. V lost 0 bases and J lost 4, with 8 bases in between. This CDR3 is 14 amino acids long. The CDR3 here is CASSLGGLYNEQFF. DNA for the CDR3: TGCGCCAGCAGCTTGGGCGGGTTATACAATGAGCAGTTCTTC.

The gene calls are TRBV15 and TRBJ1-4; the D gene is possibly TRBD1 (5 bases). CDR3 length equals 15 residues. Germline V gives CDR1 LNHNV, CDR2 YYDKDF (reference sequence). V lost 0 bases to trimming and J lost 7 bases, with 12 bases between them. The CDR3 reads CATSRDPGTGEKLFF. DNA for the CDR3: TGTGCCACCAGCAGAGATCCGGGGACCGGTGAAAAACTGTTTTTT.

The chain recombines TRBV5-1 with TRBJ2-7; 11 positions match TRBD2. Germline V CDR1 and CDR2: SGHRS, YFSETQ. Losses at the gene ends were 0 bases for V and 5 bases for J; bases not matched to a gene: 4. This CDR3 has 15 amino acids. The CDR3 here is CASSLVAGGPDEQYF. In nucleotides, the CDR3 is TGCGCCAGCAGCTTGGTAGCGGGAGGGCCCGACGAGCAGTACTTC.

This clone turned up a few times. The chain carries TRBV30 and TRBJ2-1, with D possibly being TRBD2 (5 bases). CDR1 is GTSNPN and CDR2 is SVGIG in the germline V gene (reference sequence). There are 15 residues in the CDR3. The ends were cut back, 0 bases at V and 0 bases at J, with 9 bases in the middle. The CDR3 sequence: CAWSVTISSYNEQFF. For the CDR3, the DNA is TGTGCCTGGAGTGTGACTATAAGCTCCTACAATGAGCAGTTCTTC.

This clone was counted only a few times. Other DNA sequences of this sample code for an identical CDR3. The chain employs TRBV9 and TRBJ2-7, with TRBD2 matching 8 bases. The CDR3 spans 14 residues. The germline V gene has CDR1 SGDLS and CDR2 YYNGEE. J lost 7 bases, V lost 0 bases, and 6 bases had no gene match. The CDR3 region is CASSVAGGPGEQYF. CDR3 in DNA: TGTGCCAGCAGCGTAGCGGGAGGGCCTGGAGAGCAGTACTTC.

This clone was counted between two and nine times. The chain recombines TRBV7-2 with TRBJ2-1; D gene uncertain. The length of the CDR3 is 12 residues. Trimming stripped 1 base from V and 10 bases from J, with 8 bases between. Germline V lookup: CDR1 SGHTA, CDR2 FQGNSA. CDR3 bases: TGTGCCAGCAGCTTAGTTACATTAGAGCAGTTCTTC. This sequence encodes CASSLVTLEQFF.

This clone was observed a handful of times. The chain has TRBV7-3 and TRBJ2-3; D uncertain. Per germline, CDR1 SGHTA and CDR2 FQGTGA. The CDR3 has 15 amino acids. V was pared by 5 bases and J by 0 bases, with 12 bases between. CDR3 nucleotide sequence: TGTGCCAGCAGCCCGAAGCGAGCTAGCACAGATACGCAGTATTTT. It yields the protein CASSPKRASTDTQYF.

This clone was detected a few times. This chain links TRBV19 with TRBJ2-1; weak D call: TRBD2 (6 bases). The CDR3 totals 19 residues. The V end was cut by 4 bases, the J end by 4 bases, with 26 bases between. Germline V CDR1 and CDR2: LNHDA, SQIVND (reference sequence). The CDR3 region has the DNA TGTGCCAGTAGTAAAAGACCCTACGGCGAGGAGGGCCGGTACAATGAGCAGTTCTTC. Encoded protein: CASSKRPYGEEGRYNEQFF.

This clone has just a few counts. CDR3 nucleotides: TGTGCCAGCAGCGACCGACGGTCGGCAGGAGATACGCAGTATTTT. Its protein product is CASSDRRSAGDTQYF. The genes are TRBV4-2 and TRBJ2-3, with D hard to call. This CDR3 region has 15 residues. Trimming cost V 5 bases and J 5 bases, with 17 bases left between them. The germline CDR1 and CDR2 sequences are LGHNA and YNFKEQ.